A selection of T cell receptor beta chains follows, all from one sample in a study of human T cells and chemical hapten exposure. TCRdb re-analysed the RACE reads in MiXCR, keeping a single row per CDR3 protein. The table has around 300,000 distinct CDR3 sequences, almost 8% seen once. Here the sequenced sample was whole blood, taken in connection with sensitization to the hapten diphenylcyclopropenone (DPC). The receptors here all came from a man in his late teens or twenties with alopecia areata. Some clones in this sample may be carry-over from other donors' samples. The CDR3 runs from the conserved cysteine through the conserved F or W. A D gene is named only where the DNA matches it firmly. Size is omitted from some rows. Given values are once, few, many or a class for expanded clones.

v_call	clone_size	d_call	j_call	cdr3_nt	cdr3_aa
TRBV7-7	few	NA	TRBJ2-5	TGTGCCAGCAGCTTAGGGTTAACAGAGACCCAGTACTTC	CASSLGLTETQYF
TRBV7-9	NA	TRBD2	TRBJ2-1	TGTGCCAGCAGCCTTAGCGGGGGCCTCTACAATGAGCAGTTCTTC	CASSLSGGLYNEQFF
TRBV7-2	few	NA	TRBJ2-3	TGTGCCAGCAGCCCTCAAGGGTACCGAGAGGATACGCAGTATTTT	CASSPQGYREDTQYF
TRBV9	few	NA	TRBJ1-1	TGTGCCAGCAGCCCCCGGGTTGGACACCAGAACACTGAAGCTTTCTTT	CASSPRVGHQNTEAFF
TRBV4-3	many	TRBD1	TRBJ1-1	TGCGCCAGCAGCCAGGCCCCCGACAGGGACACTGAAGCTTTCTTT	CASSQAPDRDTEAFF
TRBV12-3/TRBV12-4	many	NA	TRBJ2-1	TGTGCCAGCAGTCGCCCCGGGGGTAGAAGGCAGTTCTTC	CASSRPGGRRQFF
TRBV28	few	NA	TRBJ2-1	TGTGCCAGCAGTTTGGCGCTAGCGTTCGCTGAGCAGTTCTTC	CASSLALAFAEQFF
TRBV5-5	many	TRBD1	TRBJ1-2	TGTGCCAGCAGCTTTGCAGGGGGTAAGGACTATGGCTACACCTTC	CASSFAGGKDYGYTF
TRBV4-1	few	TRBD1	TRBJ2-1	TGCGCCAGCAGCCAAGGACAGGGGGCTACCTACAATGAGCAGTTCTTC	CASSQGQGATYNEQFF
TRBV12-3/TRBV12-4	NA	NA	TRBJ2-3	TGTGCCAGCAGCCGGACTGCCCGGAGTGCGCAGTATTTT	CASSRTARSAQYF
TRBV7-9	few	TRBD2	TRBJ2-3	TGTGCCAGCAGCGCAACTAGCGGGGTGACGGGAGATACGCAGTATTTT	CASSATSGVTGDTQYF
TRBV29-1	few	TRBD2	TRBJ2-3	TGCAGCGTTGAAGATCCAAACCCGTCTAGCGGGGGAGGCACAGATACGCAGTATTTT	CSVEDPNPSSGGGTDTQYF
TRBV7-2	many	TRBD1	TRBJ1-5	TGTGCCAGCAGCGGGACAGGGAATAGCAATCAGCCCCAGCATTTT	CASSGTGNSNQPQHF
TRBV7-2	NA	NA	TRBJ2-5	TGTGCCAGCAGCTTCTCGTACCAAGAGACCCAGTACTTC	CASSFSYQETQYF
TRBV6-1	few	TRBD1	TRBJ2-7	TGTGCCAGCAGTGAAAAGGGGACAGATACCTACGAGCAGTACTTC	CASSEKGTDTYEQYF
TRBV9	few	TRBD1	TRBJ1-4	TGTGCCAGCAGCGGATCCGGGACAGGGAATGAAAAACTGTTTTTT	CASSGSGTGNEKLFF
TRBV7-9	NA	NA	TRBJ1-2	TGTGCCAGCAGCTTAACCGGATCTCTCTATGGCTACACCTTC	CASSLTGSLYGYTF
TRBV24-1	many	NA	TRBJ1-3	TGTGCCACCAGTGATTTGAACCGTTGCTCTGGAAACACCATATATTTT	CATSDLNRCSGNTIYF
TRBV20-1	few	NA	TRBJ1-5	TGCAGTGCTAATTCGCCGGCGGATCCCAATCAGCCCCAGCATTTT	CSANSPADPNQPQHF
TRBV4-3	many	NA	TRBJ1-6	TGCGCCAGCAGCCAAGATAGGTGGGGGGGGTCACCCCTCCACTTT	CASSQDRWGGSPLHF
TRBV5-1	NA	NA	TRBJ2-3	TGCGCCAGCAGCCCGGACCCAAGCACAGATACGCAGTATTTT	CASSPDPSTDTQYF
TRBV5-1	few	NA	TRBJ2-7	TGCGCCAGCAGCTTGAGTGGACTGAACTACGAGCAGTACTTC	CASSLSGLNYEQYF
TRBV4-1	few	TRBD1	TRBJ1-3	TGCGCCAGCAGCCAAGACCCCCAAATGACAGGGTCCTCTGGAAACACCATATATTTT	CASSQDPQMTGSSGNTIYF
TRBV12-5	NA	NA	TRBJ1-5	TGTGCTAGTGGTTTGGAGGCGGGGCAGCCCCAGCATTTT	CASGLEAGQPQHF
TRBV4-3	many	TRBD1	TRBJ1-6	TGCGCCAGCAGCCAAGGTCCCGGGACAGGGGGTTCACCCCTCCACTTT	CASSQGPGTGGSPLHF
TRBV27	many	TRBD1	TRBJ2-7	TGTGCCAGCAGTAGCGTCGGGACAGCCTACGAGCAGTACTTC	CASSSVGTAYEQYF
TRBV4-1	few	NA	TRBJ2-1	TGCGCCAGCAGCCCCCGCAGGTACAATGAGCAGTTCTTC	CASSPRRYNEQFF
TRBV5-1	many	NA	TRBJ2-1	TGCGCCAGCAGCTTGCTGGGCACGACAGGCAATGAGCAGTTCTTC	CASSLLGTTGNEQFF
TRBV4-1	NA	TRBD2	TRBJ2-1	TGCGCCAGCAGCCAAGCCAGACTAGCGGGGGGGAGCTCCTACAATGAGCAGTTCTTC	CASSQARLAGGSSYNEQFF
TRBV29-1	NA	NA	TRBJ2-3	TGCAGCGCTAGCTCAGATACGCAGTATTTT	CSASSDTQYF
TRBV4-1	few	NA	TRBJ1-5	TGCGCCAGCAGCCAAGATCGGGGCGCCGGTCAGCCCCAGCATTTT	CASSQDRGAGQPQHF
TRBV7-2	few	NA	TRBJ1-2	TGTGCCAGCAGCGCGACAGTTAATGGCTACACCTTC	CASSATVNGYTF
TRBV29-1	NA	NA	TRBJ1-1	TGCAGCGCCGAGTGGGGCCGAGCTTTCTTT	CSAEWGRAFF
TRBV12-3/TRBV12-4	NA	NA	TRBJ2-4	TGTGCCAGCACTCTAGTGGGGGCCAAAAACATTCAGTACTTC	CASTLVGAKNIQYF
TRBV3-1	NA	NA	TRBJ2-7	TGTGCCAGCAGCCAAGTCCCCAGGGGCGCCTACGAGCAGTACTTC	CASSQVPRGAYEQYF
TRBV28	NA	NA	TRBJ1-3	TGTGCCAGCAGCCAGGCCTTGTCGGGAAACACCATATATTTT	CASSQALSGNTIYF